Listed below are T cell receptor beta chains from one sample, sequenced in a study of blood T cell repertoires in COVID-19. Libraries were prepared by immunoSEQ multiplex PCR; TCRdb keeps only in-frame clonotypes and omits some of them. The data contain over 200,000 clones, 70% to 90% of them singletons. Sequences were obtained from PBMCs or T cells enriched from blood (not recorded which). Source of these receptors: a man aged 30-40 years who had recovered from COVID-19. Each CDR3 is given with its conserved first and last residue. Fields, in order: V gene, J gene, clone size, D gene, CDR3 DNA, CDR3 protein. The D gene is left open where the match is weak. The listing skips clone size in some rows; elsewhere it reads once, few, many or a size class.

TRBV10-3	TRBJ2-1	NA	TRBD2	TGTGCCATCAGTGATGGGCTAGCGGGGAGTACAACACGATCAAATGAGCAGTTCTTC	CAISDGLAGSTTRSNEQFF
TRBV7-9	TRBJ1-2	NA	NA	TGTGCCAGCAGCCGTCGGGGTGGGATAGCTAACTATGGCTACACCTTC	CASSRRGGIANYGYTF
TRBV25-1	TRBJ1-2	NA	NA	TGTGCCAGCAGTGCTCGACCGGGGGAACCGGGAATCGGCTACACCTTC	CASSARPGEPGIGYTF
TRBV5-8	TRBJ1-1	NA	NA	TGTGCCAGCAGCTTGCCAAGAGGCGTCACTGAAGCTTTCTTT	CASSLPRGVTEAFF
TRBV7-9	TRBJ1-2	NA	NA	TGTGCCAGCAGCTTAGAGGAGATTGGCTACACCTTC	CASSLEEIGYTF
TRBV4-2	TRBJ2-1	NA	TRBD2	TGTGCCAGCAGCCCTAGCGGGGGGGCAGTAGGCAATGAGCAGTTCTTC	CASSPSGGAVGNEQFF
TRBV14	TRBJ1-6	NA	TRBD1	TGTGCCAGCAGCCAAGCTAGGGGGCTCTATTCACCCCTCCACTTT	CASSQARGLYSPLHF
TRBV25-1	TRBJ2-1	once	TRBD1	TGTGCCAGCAGTCGACAGGACAGGGTCAATGAGCAGTTCTTC	CASSRQDRVNEQFF
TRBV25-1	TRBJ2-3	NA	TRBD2	TGTGCCAGTGGCGAAAGGGGAAGCGGGGAAGATACGCAGTATTTT	CASGERGSGEDTQYF
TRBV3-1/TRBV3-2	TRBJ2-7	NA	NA	TGTGCCAGCAGCCAAGATCTGTATAGGGGGAACGAGCAGTACTTC	CASSQDLYRGNEQYF
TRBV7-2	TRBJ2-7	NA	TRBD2	TGTGCCAGCAGCCATGGACTAGCGCGAACCCTCGGAAGAGACTACGAGCAGTACTTC	CASSHGLARTLGRDYEQYF
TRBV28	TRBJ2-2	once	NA	TGTGCCAGCAGCCAAGAACAACTAACCAACACCGGGGAGCTGTTTTTT	CASSQEQLTNTGELFF
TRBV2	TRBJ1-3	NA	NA	TGTGCCACGCAGGTGCGCTCTGGAAACACCATATATTTT	CATQVRSGNTIYF